This paragraph covers one T cell receptor (beta chain) sequence. Its antigen is still unknown. It has no much larger one-base neighbor in the sample; base qualities were not kept. These data originate in a study of blood T cells in healthy people across ages (dated by TCRdb to between 2014 and 2017). Study-wide context: In model experiments, template switching captured roughly one uniquely barcoded TCR beta cDNA molecule for every two T cells. The study measured age-related changes in TCR beta repertoire diversity using deep sequencing normalized with unique cDNA molecular identifiers. The donors were divided into four age groups: young (average approximately 15 years), middle-aged (about 41), aged (about 62) and long-lived (around 80). The study analyzed two additional independent replicas of 1 million unique cDNA reads from the same blood draw for two donors, one aged 18 to 29 and one aged 80 or older. Beyond this particular receptor, the publication reports: Donor CMV infection status was unknown, potentially confounding age-related changes in expanded clonotypes. Compared with the aged group, the long-lived group had more naive CD4+ T cells, fewer expanded clones and increased TCR diversity, suggesting age selection. Estimates of total diversity based on one million sequenced T cells were considered lower bounds and underestimates. There was a strong correlation between observed TCR beta diversity and the percentage of naive T cells measured by flow cytometry. As age increased, observed TCR beta diversity per million T cells dropped in a roughly linear way, and a significant reduction was already evident by age about 40. Conclusive comparison of naive and antigen-experienced compartments was prevented by the profiling of bulk unsorted PBMCs.

The method behind the library was 5' RACE. TCRdb records Illumina HiSeq 2500 as the sequencer. A second PCR of roughly 6 to 11 cycles was performed with a sample-barcoded 5' primer and a J-beta primer mix. Each TCR beta cDNA molecule received a unique molecular identifier from a template-switch 5' adaptor carrying 12 random nucleotides. Each sample yielded at least 2.5 million CDR3-containing paired-end reads. First-strand cDNA was synthesized from all RNA with the Mint cDNA synthesis kit, primed by a TRBC-specific oligonucleotide. Following uracil-DNA glycosylase treatment, all cDNA underwent a first 18-cycle PCR with the universal primers M1SS and BC2_uni_R. For the original study's pipeline: Normalization of each sample was performed by random selection of 1 million high-quality reads, each carrying a distinct molecular identifier. Instead of being binned into consensus sequences, reads with shared molecular identifiers were discarded. MiTCR, run with a Q25 quality threshold and the strictest error-elimination algorithm, handled CDR3 identification, clonotype clustering and error correction. A nonparametric unseen species model with Euler transformation was used to estimate a lower bound on total TCR beta diversity. TCRdb redid the processing of the public reads, applying fastp at Q25 and MiXCR, and retained in-frame beta chains. Each record represents a unique CDR3 protein, reported with the most common genes and DNA among its rows. TCRdb, rather than the study authors, made the V and J calls. Recorded for this sample are under 700,000 distinct CDR3 sequences; nearly 25% of them occurred a single time. The leading ten clones occupy around 10% of the sample.

Donors were a few dozen systemically healthy Caucasian individuals from Russia aged roughly 6 to 90 years. Each donor gave about 9.2 milliliters of peripheral blood, drawn into EDTA-treated Vacutainer tubes. Ficoll-Paque density-gradient centrifugation was used to isolate PBMCs, with at least 6.5 million per sample. Total RNA was extracted from PBMCs with Trizol reagent, with at least 6 micrograms obtained per sample. Naive CD45RAhigh/CD27high T cell percentages were measured by flow cytometry on a PBMC aliquot from every donor. The CDR3 goes from the cysteine to the phenylalanine over 15 residues. The DNA shown is the 45-base CDR3, in frame from base 1. CDR1 GTSNPN and CDR2 SVGIG were looked up in the germline V gene (reference sequence). V is cut by 0 bases and J by 0 bases, and the space between the germline ends is 8 bases. These same data were also listed under a study on T cells of mothers and their children. In that second paper, the authors write: The donors were nine systemically healthy Caucasian individuals, made up of three mothers and their six children. cDNA synthesis consumed the entire amount of extracted RNA, loaded at approximately 1.6 ug RNA in each 15 ul reaction. In the second PCR, the M1S primer introduced both the sample barcodes and 2-4 random nucleotides. More than 8.5 million TCR beta CDR3 reads were obtained from each mother, and approximately 3 million reads were obtained from each child. Thymic selection similarly shapes TCR recombination output in related and unrelated pairs, with minor effect from inherited differences. Normalized repertoire overlap in related mother-child pairs was always slightly higher than in unrelated mother-child pairs, but the difference was never significant. No persistent microchimeric T cell clones were detected, at a sensitivity of approximately 100 clones per million clonotypes. In the study, deep NGS was used to compare the TCR beta repertoires of mothers and children, and features distinguishing related mother-child pairs from unrelated individuals were sought. The mean age was approximately 41 +/- 4 years for the mothers and approximately 11 +/- 4 years for the children. After adapter ligation with NEBNext reagents, the libraries were sequenced on Illumina HiSeq 2000 with 100+100 nt paired-end reads. To prevent cross-contamination, the mother and child libraries were prepared one month apart and sequenced in separate runs. Between roughly 450,000 and 2,200,000 distinct TCR beta clonotypes were identified per donor. Naive TCR beta clonotypes were estimated from low-frequency clonotypes matched to each donor's FACS-determined naive share, without sorting.

The clonotype originates from a boy between 10 and 17 years old in good health. The rearranged segments are TRBV30 and TRBJ2-2, with no reliable assignment of the D segment. The sequencing input was blood. The CDR3 has the sequence CAWSVTVPNTGELFF. The nucleotides read TGTGCCTGGAGTGTAACCGTCCCGAACACCGGGGAGCTGTTTTTT.